Described below is a single T cell receptor (beta chain) sequence and its context. Germline values: CDR1 MNHEY, CDR2 SVGAGI. The CDR3 has 14 amino acids. V was shortened by 7 bases and J by 3 bases, with 16 bases between the two germline ends. The entry originates in a study of blood T cell repertoires in COVID-19. Study summary: From the United States, Italy and Spain came samples of acute and convalescent COVID-19. T cells, B-cell-depleted T cells, or PBMCs supplied cDNA or gDNA.

Original analysis: The assay estimated nucleated cells by amplifying reference gene primers. Using immunoSEQ multiplex PCR, the repertoire was profiled, and TCRdb retains in-frame clones only, with some absent. V, J and clone size are taken as reported in that table, and D and trimming were inferred from the DNA itself. The sample lists 84,000 or so clones; around 82% were seen once. The chain links TRBV6-5 to TRBJ2-7; D possibly corresponds to TRBD2 (6 bases). Input material: peripheral blood. This receptor was taken from a man aged 80 or over with active or convalescent COVID-19. This chain's CDR3 is CASKPSGAIYEQYF. The CDR3 DNA follows: TGTGCCAGCAAACCGTCGGGAGCAATCTACGAGCAGTACTTC.